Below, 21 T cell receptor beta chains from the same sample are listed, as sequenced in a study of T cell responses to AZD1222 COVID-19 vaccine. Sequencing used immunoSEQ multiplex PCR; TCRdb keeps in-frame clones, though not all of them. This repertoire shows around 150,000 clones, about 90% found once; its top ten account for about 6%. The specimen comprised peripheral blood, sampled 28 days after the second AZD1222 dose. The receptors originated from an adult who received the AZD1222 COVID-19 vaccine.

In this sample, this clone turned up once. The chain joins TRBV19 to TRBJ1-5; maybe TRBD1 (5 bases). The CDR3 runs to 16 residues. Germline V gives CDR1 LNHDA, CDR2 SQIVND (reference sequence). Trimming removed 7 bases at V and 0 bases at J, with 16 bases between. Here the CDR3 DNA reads TGTGCCAGTACCCCAGGGACCACTTATAGCAATCAGCCCCAGCATTTT. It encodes CASTPGTTYSNQPQHF.

The CDR3 DNA sequence: TGCGCCAGCAGCCAAGACATCGATTCACCCCTCCACTTT. It translates to CASSQDIDSPLHF. The chain recombines TRBV4-1 with TRBJ1-6, with D unresolved. V lost 0 bases and J 8 bases, leaving 5 bases between the germline ends. This CDR3 has 13 residues. The germline CDR1 and CDR2 sequences are MGHRA and YSYEKL.

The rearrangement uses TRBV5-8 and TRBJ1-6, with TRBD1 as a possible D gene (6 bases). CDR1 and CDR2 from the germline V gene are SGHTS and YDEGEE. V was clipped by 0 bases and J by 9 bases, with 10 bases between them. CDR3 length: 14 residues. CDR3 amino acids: CASSLEQGVSPLHF. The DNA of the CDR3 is TGTGCCAGCAGCTTGGAACAGGGAGTTTCACCCCTCCACTTT.

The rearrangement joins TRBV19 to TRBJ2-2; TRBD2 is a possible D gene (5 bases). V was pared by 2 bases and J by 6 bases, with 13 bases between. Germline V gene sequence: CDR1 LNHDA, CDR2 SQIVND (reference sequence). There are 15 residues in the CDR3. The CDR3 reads CASSITLAVAGELFF. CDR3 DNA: TGTGCCAGTAGTATAACCCTAGCCGTCGCCGGGGAGCTGTTTTTT. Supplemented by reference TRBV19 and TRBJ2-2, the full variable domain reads DGGITQSPKYLFRKEGQNVTLSCEQNLNHDAMYWYRQDPGQGLRLIYYSQIVNDFQKGDIAEGYSVSREKKESFPLTVTSAQKNPTAFYLCASSITLAVAGELFFGEGSRLTVL.

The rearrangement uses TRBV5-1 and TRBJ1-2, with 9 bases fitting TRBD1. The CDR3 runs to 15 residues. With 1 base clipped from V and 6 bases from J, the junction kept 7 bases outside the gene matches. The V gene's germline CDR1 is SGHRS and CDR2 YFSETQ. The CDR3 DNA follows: TGCGCCAGCAGCTTGAACAGGGGGCCGAGGGATGGCTACACCTTC. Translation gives CASSLNRGPRDGYTF.

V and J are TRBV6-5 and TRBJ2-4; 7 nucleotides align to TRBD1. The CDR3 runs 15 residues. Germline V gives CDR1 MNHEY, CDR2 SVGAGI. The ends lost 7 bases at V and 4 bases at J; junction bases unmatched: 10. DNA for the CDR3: TGTGCCAGCACCGCACCCTCGGGACAGAAAAACATTCAGTACTTC. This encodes CASTAPSGQKNIQYF.

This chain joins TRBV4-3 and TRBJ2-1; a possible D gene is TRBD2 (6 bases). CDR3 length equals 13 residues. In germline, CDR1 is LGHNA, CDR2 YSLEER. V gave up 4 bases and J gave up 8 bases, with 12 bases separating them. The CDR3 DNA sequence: TGCGCCAGCAGCCCTCGGGTAGCGGATGAGCAGTTCTTC. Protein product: CASSPRVADEQFF.

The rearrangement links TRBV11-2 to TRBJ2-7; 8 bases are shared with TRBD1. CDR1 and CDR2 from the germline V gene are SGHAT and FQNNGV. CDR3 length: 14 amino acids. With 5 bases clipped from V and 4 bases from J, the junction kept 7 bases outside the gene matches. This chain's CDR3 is CASSLGTGLYEQYF. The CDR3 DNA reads TGTGCCAGCAGCCTCGGGACAGGCCTATACGAGCAGTACTTC.

Here the CDR3 reads CATTSRDLGRENTIYF. In DNA, the CDR3 is TGTGCCACGACAAGCAGGGATCTTGGTAGGGAAAACACCATATATTTT. This chain joins TRBV24-1 and TRBJ1-3; tentative D call: TRBD1 (5 bases). Between the trimmed V and J ends, which lost 10 bases and 6 bases, there was a span of 24 bases. This CDR3 has 16 residues. In germline, CDR1 is KGHDR, CDR2 SFDVKD.

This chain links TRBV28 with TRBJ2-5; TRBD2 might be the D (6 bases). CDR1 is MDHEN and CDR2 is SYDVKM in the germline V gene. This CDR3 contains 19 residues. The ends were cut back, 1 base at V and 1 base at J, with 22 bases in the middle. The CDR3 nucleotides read TGTGCCAGCAGTTTATTTCCGGTGGGTGGCGGGGACCTCCAAGAGACCCAGTACTTC. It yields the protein CASSLFPVGGGDLQETQYF.

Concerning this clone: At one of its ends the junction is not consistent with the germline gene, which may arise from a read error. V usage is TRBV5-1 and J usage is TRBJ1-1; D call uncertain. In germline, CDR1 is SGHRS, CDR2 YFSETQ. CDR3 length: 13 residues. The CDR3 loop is CASSPEFLWSPHF. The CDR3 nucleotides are TGCGCCAGCAGCCCGGAATTCCTCTGGAGCCCCCATTTT.

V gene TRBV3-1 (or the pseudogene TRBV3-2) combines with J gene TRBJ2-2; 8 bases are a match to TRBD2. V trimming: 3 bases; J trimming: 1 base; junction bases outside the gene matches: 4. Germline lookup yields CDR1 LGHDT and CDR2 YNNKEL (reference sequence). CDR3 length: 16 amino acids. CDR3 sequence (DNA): TGTGCCAGCAGCCAGCTGGCGGGGGGGAACACCGGGGAGCTGTTTTTT. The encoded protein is CASSQLAGGNTGELFF.

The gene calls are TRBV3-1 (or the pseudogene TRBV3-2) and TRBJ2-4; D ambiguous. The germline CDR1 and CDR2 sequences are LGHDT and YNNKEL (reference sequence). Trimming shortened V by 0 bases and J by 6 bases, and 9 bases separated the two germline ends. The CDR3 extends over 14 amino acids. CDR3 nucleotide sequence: TGTGCCAGCAGCCAAGATTACCAGTTAAACATTCAGTACTTC. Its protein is CASSQDYQLNIQYF.

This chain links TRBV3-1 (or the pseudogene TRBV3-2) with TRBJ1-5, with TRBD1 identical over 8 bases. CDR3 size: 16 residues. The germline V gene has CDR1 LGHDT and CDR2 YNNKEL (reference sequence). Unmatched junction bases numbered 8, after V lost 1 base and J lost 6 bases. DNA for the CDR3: TGTGCCAGCAGCCAAGGCGCGGCAGGGGGCGTTCAGCCCCAGCATTTT. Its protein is CASSQGAAGGVQPQHF.

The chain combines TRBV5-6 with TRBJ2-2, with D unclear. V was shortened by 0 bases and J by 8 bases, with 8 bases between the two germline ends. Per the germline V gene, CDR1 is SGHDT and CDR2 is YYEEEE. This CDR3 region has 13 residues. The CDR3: CASSLGPAGELFF. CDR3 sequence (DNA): TGTGCCAGCAGCTTGGGGCCAGCTGGGGAGCTGTTTTTT.

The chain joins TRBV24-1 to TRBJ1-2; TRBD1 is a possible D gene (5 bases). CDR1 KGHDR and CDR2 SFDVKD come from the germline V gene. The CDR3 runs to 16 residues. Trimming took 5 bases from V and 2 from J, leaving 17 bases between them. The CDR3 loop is CATSVVPGPGNYGYTF. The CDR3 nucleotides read TGTGCCACCAGTGTAGTCCCGGGACCAGGGAACTATGGCTACACCTTC.

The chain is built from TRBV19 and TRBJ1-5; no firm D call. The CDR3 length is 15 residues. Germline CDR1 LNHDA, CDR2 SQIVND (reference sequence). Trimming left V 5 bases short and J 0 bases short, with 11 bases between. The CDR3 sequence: CASSPRPYSNQPQHF. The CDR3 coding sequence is TGTGCCAGTAGTCCGCGTCCCTATAGCAATCAGCCCCAGCATTTT.

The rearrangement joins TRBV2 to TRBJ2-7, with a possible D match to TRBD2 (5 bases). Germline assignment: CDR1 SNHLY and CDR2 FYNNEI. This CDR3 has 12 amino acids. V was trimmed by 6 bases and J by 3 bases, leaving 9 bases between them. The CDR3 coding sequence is TGTGCCAGCAGGTTCGAGGGCTACGAGCAGTACTTC. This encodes CASRFEGYEQYF.

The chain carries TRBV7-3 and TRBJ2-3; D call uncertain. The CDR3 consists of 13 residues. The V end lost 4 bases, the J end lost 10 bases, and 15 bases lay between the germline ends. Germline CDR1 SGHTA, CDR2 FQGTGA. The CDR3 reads CASSSPGARPQYF. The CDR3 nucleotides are TGTGCCAGCAGCTCCCCCGGTGCACGTCCGCAGTATTTT. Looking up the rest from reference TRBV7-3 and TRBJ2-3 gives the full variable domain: GAGVSQTPSNKVTEKGKYVELRCDPISGHTALYWYRQSLGQGPEFLIYFQGTGAADDSGLPNDRFFAVRPEGSVSTLKIQRTERGDSAVYLCASSSPGARPQYFGPGTRLTVL.

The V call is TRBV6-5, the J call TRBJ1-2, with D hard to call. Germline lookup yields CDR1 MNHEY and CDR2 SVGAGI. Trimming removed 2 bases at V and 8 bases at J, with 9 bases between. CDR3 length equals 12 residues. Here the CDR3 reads CASSYGLSGYTF. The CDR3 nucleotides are TGTGCCAGCAGTTACGGTTTATCGGGCTACACCTTC.

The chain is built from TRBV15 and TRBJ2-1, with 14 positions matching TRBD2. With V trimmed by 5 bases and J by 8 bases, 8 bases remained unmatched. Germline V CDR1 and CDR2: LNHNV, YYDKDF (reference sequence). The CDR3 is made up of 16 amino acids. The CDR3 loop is CATSVPGLAGVYEQFF. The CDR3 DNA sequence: TGTGCCACCAGCGTACCGGGACTAGCGGGAGTATATGAGCAGTTCTTC. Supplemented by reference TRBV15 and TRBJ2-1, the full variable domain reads DAMVIQNPRYQVTQFGKPVTLSCSQTLNHNVMYWYQQKSSQAPKLLFHYYDKDFNNEADTPDNFQSRRPNTSFCFLDIRSPGLGDTAMYLCATSVPGLAGVYEQFFGPGTRLTVL.